This T cell receptor (beta chain) was identified in a study of beta chain features in type 1 diabetes. Expressed TCRB transcripts were sequenced because the entire RNA isolate underwent reverse transcription. Each sample of naive, central memory or regulatory T cells had, on average, approximately 4 million reads. Only in-frame clones appear in the TCRdb table, and some are missing; sequencing was by immunoSEQ multiplex PCR. The table lists about 930,000 clones, under 20% of them singletons. This clone has just a few counts. The antigen is unknown. The sample carries other DNA sequences with the same CDR3. Each sorted population was over 95% pure. Study-level points and caveats: Any HLA effect on TCRB rearrangement was left unresolved by small sub-analyses. The study notes PCR might favor shorter templates equally in patients and controls.

This CDR3 spans 13 amino acids. The V and J ends lost 2 bases and 1 base respectively, with 6 bases between them. The germline V gene has CDR1 MNHEY and CDR2 SVGAGI. Sequencing input: naive CD4+ T cells from blood. The sequence was collected from a woman in her late teens or twenties in good health. The genes are TRBV6-5 and TRBJ2-7, with a weak D call TRBD1 (5 bases). The CDR3 nucleotides are TGTGCCAGCAGTTACAGGGGATCCTACGAGCAGTACTTC. This encodes CASSYRGSYEQYF.